This T cell receptor (beta chain) was recorded in a study of CD4 T cells in relation to SARS-CoV-2 and coronaviruses. Profiled with immunoSEQ multiplex PCR; TCRdb holds only in-frame clones, not every one. The table records about 18,000 clones, around 73% of them present only once. The V and J ends lost 6 bases and 5 bases, in that order; junction bases with no gene match: 7. The germline V gene encodes CDR1 SNHLY and CDR2 FYNNEI. This CDR3 has 14 amino acids. CD4+ T cells from unexposed donors were obtained before the COVID-19 pandemic (2011-2018). CD4+ T cells were isolated from the cells after nine to eleven days of culture. As cell numbers allowed, unexposed-donor CD4+ T cells faced SARS-CoV-2 S/N and four cold-coronavirus spikes. Whole-study findings and limits: Roughly 65% of donors had memory CD4+ clonotypes crossrecognizing SARS-CoV-2 and common cold coronavirus spike.

The table lists this clone with a count of one. As yet, its antigen is unknown. This TCR derives from a human donor in good health. The chain has TRBV2 and TRBJ2-3; 8 nucleotides agree with TRBD1. Material: CD4+ T cells from PBMCs, cultured in vitro. CDR3 sequence: CASSADREVDTQYF. CDR3 nucleotide sequence: TGTGCCAGCAGCGCGGACAGGGAGGTAGATACGCAGTATTTT.